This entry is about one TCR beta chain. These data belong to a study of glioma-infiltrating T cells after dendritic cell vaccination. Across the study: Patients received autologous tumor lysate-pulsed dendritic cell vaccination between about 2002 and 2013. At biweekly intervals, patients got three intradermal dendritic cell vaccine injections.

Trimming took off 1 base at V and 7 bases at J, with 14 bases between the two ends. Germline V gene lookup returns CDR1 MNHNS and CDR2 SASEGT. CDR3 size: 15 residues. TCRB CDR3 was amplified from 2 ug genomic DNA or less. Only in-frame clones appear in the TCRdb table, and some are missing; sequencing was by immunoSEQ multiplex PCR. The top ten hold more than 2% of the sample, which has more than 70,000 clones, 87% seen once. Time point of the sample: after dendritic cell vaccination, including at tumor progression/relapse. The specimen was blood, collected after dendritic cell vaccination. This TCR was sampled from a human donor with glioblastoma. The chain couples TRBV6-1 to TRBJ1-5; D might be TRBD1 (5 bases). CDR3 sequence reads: CASSEVEQGGQPQHF. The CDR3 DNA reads TGTGCCAGCAGTGAAGTGGAGCAGGGAGGGCAGCCCCAGCATTTT.